What follows are 7 T cell receptor beta chains derived from one specimen sequenced in a study of T cell responses to AZD1222 COVID-19 vaccine. Data came from immunoSEQ multiplex PCR; TCRdb stores just in-frame clones and leaves some out. Of roughly 190,000 clones listed, approximately 94% were seen once; the top ten hold approximately 4%. The specimen was peripheral blood, collected 28 days after the second dose of the MenACWY control vaccine. The receptors derive from an adult who received the MenACWY meningococcal vaccine as a control.

CDR3 nucleotides: TGCGCCAGCAGCCCCGGGGACACCTTGGGTGAAAAACTGTTTTTT. This gives the protein CASSPGDTLGEKLFF. The gene calls are TRBV5-1 and TRBJ1-4; perhaps TRBD1 as D (6 bases). Germline CDR1 is SGHRS and CDR2 is YFSETQ. V was trimmed by 4 bases and J by 7 bases, leaving 17 bases between them. This CDR3 has 15 amino acids. Full variable domain (rest looked up from reference TRBV5-1 and TRBJ1-4): KAGVTQTPRYLIKTRGQQVTLSCSPISGHRSVSWYQQTPGQGLQFLFEYFSETQRNKGNFPGRFSGRQFSNSRSEMNVSTLELGDSALYLCASSPGDTLGEKLFFGSGTQLSVL.

The CDR3 is CASSGESRATTTGEQYF. For the CDR3, the DNA is TGTGCCAGCAGTGGGGAGTCGAGGGCCACCACTACAGGAGAGCAGTACTTC. The V and J genes are TRBV2 and TRBJ2-7; the D call may be TRBD1 or TRBD2 (5 bases each). With 4 bases removed from V and 7 bases from J, the gap between germline ends came to 26 bases. Per germline, CDR1 SNHLY and CDR2 FYNNEI. The CDR3 is 17 residues long.

The chain recombines TRBV18 with TRBJ1-5, with TRBD1 as a possible D gene (6 bases). This CDR3 is built from 13 residues. Trimming shortened V by 8 bases and J by 2 bases, and 10 bases separated the two germline ends. Germline V gene lookup returns CDR1 KGHSH and CDR2 LQKENI. The CDR3 nucleotides read TGTGCCAGCCAGGGGAATGGCAATCAGCCCCAGCATTTT. Translated, it gives CASQGNGNQPQHF.

The chain has TRBV4-1 and TRBJ2-7; TRBD2 matches at 7 bases. CDR3 length: 15 amino acids. Trimming removed 1 base from V and 1 base from J; junction bases left unmatched: 4. Germline V gene sequence: CDR1 MGHRA, CDR2 YSYEKL. The CDR3 DNA reads TGCGCCAGCAGCCAAGTATGGGGGGGGTCCTACGAGCAGTACTTC. Its protein is CASSQVWGGSYEQYF.

J is TRBJ1-3 and V is TRBV4-2, with TRBD1 identical over 8 bases. CDR1 is LGHNA and CDR2 is YNFKEQ in the germline V gene. This CDR3 has 17 residues. J lost 4 bases, V lost 0 bases, and 8 bases had no gene match. The CDR3 loop is CASSQEVQGAPGNTIYF. CDR3 DNA: TGTGCCAGCAGCCAAGAGGTGCAGGGGGCGCCAGGAAACACCATATATTTT.

The chain is built from TRBV4-3 and TRBJ1-2, with TRBD1 matching over 11 bases. CDR3 length equals 16 residues. V was pared by 3 bases and J by 6 bases, with 9 bases of the junction left unmatched. Germline CDR1 and CDR2: LGHNA and YSLEER. CDR3 sequence (DNA): TGCGCCAGCAGCCAGTACCCGGGACAGGGGGAGGATGGCTACACCTTC. It is translated as CASSQYPGQGEDGYTF.

This rearrangement joins TRBV4-3 to TRBJ2-7, with D possibly being TRBD2 (5 bases). CDR1 and CDR2 (germline): LGHNA, YSLEER. The V gene lost 1 base and the J gene lost 7 bases, with 14 bases spanning the gap. The CDR3 has 14 residues. This CDR3 is CASSQGTSTVEQYF. CDR3 in DNA: TGCGCCAGCAGCCAAGGGACTTCCACGGTGGAGCAGTACTTC.